This T cell receptor beta chain was identified during a study of vaccination and CD4 T cells after COVID-19. About the study: Samples after vaccination came a median 72 days past dose two, ranging 14 to 241. Overlapping spike peptides of SARS-CoV-2, HCoV-NL63, HCoV-OC43 and HCoV-229E were used, and cells were stimulated with them. Findings of the study overall: The median count of SARS-CoV-2-reactive clonotypes rose from roughly 21 to 40, not significantly.

This CDR3 has 11 amino acids. Germline-derived CDR1 and CDR2 are MNHEY and SMNVEV (reference sequence). V dropped 11 bases and J dropped 0 bases, with 7 bases sitting between them. The treatment: roughly ten-day PBMC culture with coronavirus spike peptide pools or control peptides (ViraFEST assay). Once peptide pools had expanded antigen-specific T cells, ViraFEST sequenced TCRs. There are a few counts of this clonotype. The target antigen is unknown. Cultured CD4+ T-cell DNA underwent Oncomine TCR Beta short-read sequencing. TCRdb ran MiXCR on the PCR reads and lists one entry per CDR3 protein. The sample records about 21,000 distinct CDR3 sequences, less than 60% being singletons.

Sequencing was performed on CD4+ T cells from blood, cultured in vitro, taken after SARS-CoV-2 vaccination. The chain couples TRBV27 to TRBJ1-1; no clear D. The sequence was obtained from a human donor who had recovered from COVID-19. The CDR3 loop reads CAVGMNTEAFF. CDR3 nucleotides: TGTGCCGTGGGGATGAACACTGAAGCTTTCTTT.